This record concerns one T cell receptor (beta chain) sequence. This entry comes from a study of blood T cell repertoires in COVID-19. Study in general: Collection of acute and convalescent COVID-19 samples took place in the United States, Italy and Spain. Sample material is recorded as cDNA or gDNA derived from T cells, B-cell-depleted T cells, or PBMCs.

Original handling: Nucleated cell number was recorded as an estimate derived from reference gene primer amplification. Sequenced by immunoSEQ multiplex PCR; TCRdb stores in-frame clones only, minus some. D and trimming come from the DNA, and the V and J calls and clone size come from that table. The sample consists of 120,000 to 150,000 clones, about 88% of them appearing once. The receptor's source is a human donor with acute or convalescent COVID-19. The donor label of this sample is uncertain. What was sequenced was peripheral blood.

CDR3 in DNA: TGTGCCAGCAGCTCGGGACACGGTAATGAAAAACTGTTTTTT. This sequence encodes CASSSGHGNEKLFF. This chain joins TRBV7-2 and TRBJ1-4, with TRBD1 as a possible D gene (6 bases). V was pared by 4 bases and J by 4 bases, with 10 bases between. The CDR3 length is 14 residues. Looked up from germline, CDR1 is SGHTA and CDR2 is FQGNSA.